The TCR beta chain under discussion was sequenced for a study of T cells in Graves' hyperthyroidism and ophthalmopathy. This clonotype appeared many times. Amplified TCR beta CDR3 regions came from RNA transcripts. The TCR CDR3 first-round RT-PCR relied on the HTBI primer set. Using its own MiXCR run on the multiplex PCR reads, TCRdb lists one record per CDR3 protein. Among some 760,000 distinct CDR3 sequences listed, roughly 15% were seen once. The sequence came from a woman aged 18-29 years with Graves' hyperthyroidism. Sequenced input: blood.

CDR3 nucleotide sequence: TGTGCCAGCAGCTTAGTAGGACGGCCAGAGACCCAGTACTTC. The encoded protein is CASSLVGRPETQYF. This chain uses TRBV11-2 with TRBJ2-5; no definite D call. Trimming took 1 base from V and 4 from J, leaving 10 bases between them. This CDR3 is built from 14 residues. Germline CDR1 reads SGHAT; CDR2 reads FQNNGV.